What follows describes a single TCR beta chain. The data are from a study of cytomegalovirus exposure and HLA in healthy donors. The repertoire was sequenced with immunoSEQ multiplex PCR; TCRdb's copy has only in-frame clones and lacks some. Of about 130,000 clones listed, around 90% are singletons. V lost 5 bases to trimming and J lost 2 bases; unmatched junction nucleotides: 9. Germline CDR1 SGHTA, CDR2 FQGTGA. This CDR3 is built from 16 residues. This clonotype originated in a woman aged 18-29 years in good health and CMV-seronegative. The sequenced material came from PBMCs. The chain recombines TRBV7-3 with TRBJ2-1, with 7 bases aligning to TRBD2. The CDR3 here is CASSPRAGSAYNEQFF. CDR3 coding DNA: TGTGCCAGCAGCCCGCGAGCGGGAAGCGCCTACAATGAGCAGTTCTTC.